Below, 6 T cell receptor beta chains from the same sample are listed, as sequenced in a study of beta chain features in type 1 diabetes. The whole isolated RNA underwent reverse transcription, so sequencing captured expressed TCRB transcripts. Generated by immunoSEQ multiplex PCR, the TCRdb table keeps only in-frame clones and is missing some. This table holds some 500,000 clones, about an eighth found once. Sequenced: naive CD4+ T cells from blood. These receptors came from a woman aged 18-30 years in good health.

This clone was seen only a few times. The rearrangement links TRBV2 to TRBJ2-7; TRBD1 is a possible D gene (6 bases). The V gene lost 5 bases and the J gene lost 4 bases, with 12 bases spanning the gap. The CDR3 has 13 residues. Germline V gene data show CDR1 as SNHLY and CDR2 as FYNNEI. As DNA, the CDR3 is TGTGCCAGCAGTCAACAGGGTGGGTACGAGCAGTACGTC. Translation gives CASSQQGGYEQYV.

This clone has a handful of counts. The CDR3 is CASSSNNEQFF. As DNA, the CDR3 is TGTGCCAGCAGCTCGAACAATGAGCAGTTCTTC. The genes are TRBV7-9 and TRBJ2-1; D is undetermined. Trimming removed 4 bases from V and 5 bases from J, with 3 bases in between. This CDR3 has 11 residues. In germline, CDR1 is SEHNR, CDR2 FQNEAQ (reference sequence).

V is TRBV11-1 and J is TRBJ1-1; D might be TRBD1 (6 bases). This CDR3 spans 13 amino acids. Between the trimmed V and J ends, which lost 5 bases and 4 bases, there was a span of 11 bases. The germline gives CDR1 SGHAT, CDR2 FQDESV (reference sequence). The DNA of the CDR3 is TGTGCCAGCAGCCCAGGGGTAGGCACTGAAGCTTTCTTT. Its translation is CASSPGVGTEAFF.

This clone was picked up a small number of times. In DNA, the CDR3 is TGCAGCGTTGTCTTGGGGGGTGGCTATGGCTACACCTTC. Residues: CSVVLGGGYGYTF. J is TRBJ1-2 and V is TRBV29-1; tentatively, D is TRBD1 (5 bases). This CDR3 spans 13 amino acids. Per germline, CDR1 SQVTM and CDR2 ANQGSEA. Trimming cost V 4 bases and J 4 bases, with 13 bases left between them.

This clone was detected a few times. The rearrangement links TRBV27 to TRBJ2-3, with 9 bases matching TRBD2. Germline-derived CDR1 and CDR2 are MNHEY and SMNVEV (reference sequence). The CDR3 length is 15 residues. The J segment lost 1 base and the V segment lost 5 bases, leaving 4 bases of the junction unmatched. The CDR3 DNA reads TGTGCCAGCAGTAGTAGCGGGAGAGGCACAGATACGCAGTATTTT. Translated, it gives CASSSSGRGTDTQYF.

The chain couples TRBV7-2 to TRBJ1-4; TRBD1 agrees at 7 bases. The germline gives CDR1 SGHTA, CDR2 FQGNSA. J was trimmed by 8 bases and V by 2 bases; bases with no gene match: 5. The CDR3 has 14 residues. CDR3 sequence (DNA): TGTGCCAGCAGCTTAAGTGACAGGGCAGAAAAACTGTTTTTT. This codes for CASSLSDRAEKLFF.